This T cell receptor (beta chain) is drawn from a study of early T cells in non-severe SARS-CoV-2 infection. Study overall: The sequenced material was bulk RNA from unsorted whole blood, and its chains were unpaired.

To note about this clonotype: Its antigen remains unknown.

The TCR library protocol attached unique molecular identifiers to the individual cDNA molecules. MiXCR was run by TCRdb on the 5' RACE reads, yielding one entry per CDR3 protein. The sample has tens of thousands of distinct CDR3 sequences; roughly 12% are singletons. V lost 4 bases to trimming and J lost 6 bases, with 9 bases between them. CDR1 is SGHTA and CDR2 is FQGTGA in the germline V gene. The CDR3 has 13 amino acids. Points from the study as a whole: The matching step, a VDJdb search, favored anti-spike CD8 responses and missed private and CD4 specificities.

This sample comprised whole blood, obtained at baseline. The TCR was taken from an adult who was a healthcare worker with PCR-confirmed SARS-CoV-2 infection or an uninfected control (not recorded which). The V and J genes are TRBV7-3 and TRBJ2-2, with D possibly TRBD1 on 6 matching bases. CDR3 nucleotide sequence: TGTGCCAGCAGCTCTGAGGGGGCCGGGGAGCTGTTTTTT. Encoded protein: CASSSEGAGELFF.